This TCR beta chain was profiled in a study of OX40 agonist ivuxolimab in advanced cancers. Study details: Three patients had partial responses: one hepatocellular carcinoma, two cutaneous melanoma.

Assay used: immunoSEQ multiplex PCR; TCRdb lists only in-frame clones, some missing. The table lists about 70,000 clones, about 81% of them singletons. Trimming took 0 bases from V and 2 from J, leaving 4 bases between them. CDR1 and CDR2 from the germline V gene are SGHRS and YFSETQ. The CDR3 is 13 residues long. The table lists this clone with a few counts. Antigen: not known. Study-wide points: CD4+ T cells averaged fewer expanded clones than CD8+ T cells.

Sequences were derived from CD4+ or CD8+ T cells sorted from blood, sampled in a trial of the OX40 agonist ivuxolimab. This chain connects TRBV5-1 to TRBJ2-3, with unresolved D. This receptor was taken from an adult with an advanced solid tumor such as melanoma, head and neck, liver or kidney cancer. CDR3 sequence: CASSLEITDTQYF. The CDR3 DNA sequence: TGCGCCAGCAGCTTGGAGATCACAGATACGCAGTATTTT.